What follows describes a single T cell receptor (beta chain). The CDR3 sequence is 14 residues long. Trimming at V came to 5 bases and at J to 2 bases, leaving 6 bases not matched to a gene. Per the germline V gene, CDR1 is SGHRS and CDR2 is YFSETQ. Assay: immunoSEQ multiplex PCR; the TCRdb copy retains only in-frame clones and omits some. Of over 100,000 clones listed, approximately 78% are singletons. This sample was included in a study of blood T cell repertoires in COVID-19. In the study overall: Sources were T cells, B-cell-depleted T cells, or PBMCs; the material itself was cDNA or gDNA.

Sequencing was performed on peripheral blood. This clonotype originated in a man in his 70s with acute or convalescent COVID-19. The chain carries TRBV5-1 and TRBJ2-7; 8 bases fit TRBD1. CDR3 in DNA: TGCGCCAGCAGACGCGGGACAGGAACCTACGAGCAGTACTTC. This codes for CASRRGTGTYEQYF. Drawing the rest from reference TRBV5-1 and TRBJ2-7, the complete variable domain is KAGVTQTPRYLIKTRGQQVTLSCSPISGHRSVSWYQQTPGQGLQFLFEYFSETQRNKGNFPGRFSGRQFSNSRSEMNVSTLELGDSALYLCASRRGTGTYEQYFGPGTRLTVT.